This TCR beta chain was identified in a study of response to subunit inactivated influenza vaccine. CDR3 length: 16 amino acids. CDR1 LNHNV and CDR2 YYDKDF come from the germline V gene (reference sequence). V was clipped by 2 bases and J by 6 bases; unmatched bases: 7. TCRdb analysed the RT-PCR reads with MiXCR anew, one entry per CDR3 protein. The sample has about 830,000 distinct CDR3 sequences; less than 20% are singletons. This clonotype was seen more than once but under ten times. This sample comprised PBMCs from blood, obtained 5 to 6 days after vaccination. This clonotype originated in a man over 45 who received an inactivated influenza vaccine. This chain links TRBV15 with TRBJ2-1; TRBD2 matches at 10 bases. The CDR3 loop reads CATSRTLAGVLNEQFF. The CDR3 DNA is TGTGCCACCAGCAGAACGCTAGCGGGAGTGCTCAATGAGCAGTTCTTC. The full variable domain, in which reference TRBV15 and TRBJ2-1 provide the parts outside the CDR3, is DAMVIQNPRYQVTQFGKPVTLSCSQTLNHNVMYWYQQKSSQAPKLLFHYYDKDFNNEADTPDNFQSRRPNTSFCFLDIRSPGLGDTAMYLCATSRTLAGVLNEQFFGPGTRLTVL.